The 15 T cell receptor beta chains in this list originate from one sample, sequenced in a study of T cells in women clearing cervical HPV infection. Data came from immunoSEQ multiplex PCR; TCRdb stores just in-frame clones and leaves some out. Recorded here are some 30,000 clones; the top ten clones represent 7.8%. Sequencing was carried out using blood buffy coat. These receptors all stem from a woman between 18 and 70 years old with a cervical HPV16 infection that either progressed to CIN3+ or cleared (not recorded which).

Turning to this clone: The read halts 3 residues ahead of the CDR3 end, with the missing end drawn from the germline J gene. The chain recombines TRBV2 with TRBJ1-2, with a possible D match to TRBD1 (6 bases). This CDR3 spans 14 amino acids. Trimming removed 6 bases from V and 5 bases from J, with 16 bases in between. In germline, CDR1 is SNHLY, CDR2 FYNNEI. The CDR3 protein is CASSARTASYGYTF. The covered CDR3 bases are TGTGCCAGCAGCGCTAGGACAGCCTCTTATGGC.

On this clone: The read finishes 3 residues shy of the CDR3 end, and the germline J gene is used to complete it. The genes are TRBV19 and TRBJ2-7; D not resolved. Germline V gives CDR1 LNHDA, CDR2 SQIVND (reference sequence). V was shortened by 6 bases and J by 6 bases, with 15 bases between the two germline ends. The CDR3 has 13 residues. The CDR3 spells CASSRDPTREQYF. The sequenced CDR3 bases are TGTGCCAGTAGCCGAGACCCGACACGCGAG. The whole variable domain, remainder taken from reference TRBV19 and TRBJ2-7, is DGGITQSPKYLFRKEGQNVTLSCEQNLNHDAMYWYRQDPGQGLRLIYYSQIVNDFQKGDIAEGYSVSREKKESFPLTVTSAQKNPTAFYLCASSRDPTREQYFGPGTRLTVT.

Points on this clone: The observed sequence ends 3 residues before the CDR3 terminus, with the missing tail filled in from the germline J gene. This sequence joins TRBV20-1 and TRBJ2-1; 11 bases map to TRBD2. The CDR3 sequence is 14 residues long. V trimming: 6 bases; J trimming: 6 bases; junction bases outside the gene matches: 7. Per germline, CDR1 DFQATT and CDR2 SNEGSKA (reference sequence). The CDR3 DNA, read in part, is TGCAGTGCCACACGACTAGCGGGGCGCAATGAG. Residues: CSATRLAGRNE. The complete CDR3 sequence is CSATRLAGRNEQFF.

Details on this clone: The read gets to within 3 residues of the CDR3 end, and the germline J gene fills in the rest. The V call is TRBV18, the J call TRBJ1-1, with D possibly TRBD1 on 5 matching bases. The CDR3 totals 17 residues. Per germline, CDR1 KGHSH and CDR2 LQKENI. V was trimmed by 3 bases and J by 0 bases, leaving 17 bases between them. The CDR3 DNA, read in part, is TGTGCCAGCTCACCTTTTGCGGGGGAGGCGATGAACACTGAA. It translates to CASSPFAGEAMNTE. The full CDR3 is CASSPFAGEAMNTEAFF.

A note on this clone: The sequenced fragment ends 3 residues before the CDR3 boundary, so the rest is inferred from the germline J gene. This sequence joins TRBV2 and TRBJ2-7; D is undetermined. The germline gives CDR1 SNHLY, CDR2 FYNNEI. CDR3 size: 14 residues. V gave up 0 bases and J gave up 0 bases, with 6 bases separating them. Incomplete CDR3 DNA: TGTGCCAGCAGTGAAGCGGCTAGCTCCTACGAG. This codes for CASSEAASSYE. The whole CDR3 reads CASSEAASSYEQYF.

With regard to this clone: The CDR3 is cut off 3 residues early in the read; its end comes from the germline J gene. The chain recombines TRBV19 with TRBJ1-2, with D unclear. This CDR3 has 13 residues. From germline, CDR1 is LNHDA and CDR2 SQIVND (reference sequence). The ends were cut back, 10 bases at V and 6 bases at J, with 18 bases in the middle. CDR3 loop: CAKVRLVEDGYTF. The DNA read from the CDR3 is TGTGCCAAAGTCAGGTTGGTTGAGGATGGC.

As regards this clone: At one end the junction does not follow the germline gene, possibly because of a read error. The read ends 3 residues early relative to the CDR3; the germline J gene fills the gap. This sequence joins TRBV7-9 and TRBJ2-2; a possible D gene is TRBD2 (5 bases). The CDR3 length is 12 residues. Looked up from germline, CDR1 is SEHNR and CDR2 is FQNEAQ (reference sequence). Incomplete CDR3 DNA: TGTTCCAGCAGCTTCGGGGATTCACCG. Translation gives CSSSFGDSP. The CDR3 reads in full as CSSSFGDSPLFF.

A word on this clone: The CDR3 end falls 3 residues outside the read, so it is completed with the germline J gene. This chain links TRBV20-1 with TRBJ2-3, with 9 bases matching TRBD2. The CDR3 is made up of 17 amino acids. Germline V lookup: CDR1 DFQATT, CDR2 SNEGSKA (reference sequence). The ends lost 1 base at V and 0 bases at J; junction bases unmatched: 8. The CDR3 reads CSARALSSGASTDTQYF. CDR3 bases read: TGCAGTGCTAGAGCCCTCTCTAGCGGGGCTAGCACAGATACG.

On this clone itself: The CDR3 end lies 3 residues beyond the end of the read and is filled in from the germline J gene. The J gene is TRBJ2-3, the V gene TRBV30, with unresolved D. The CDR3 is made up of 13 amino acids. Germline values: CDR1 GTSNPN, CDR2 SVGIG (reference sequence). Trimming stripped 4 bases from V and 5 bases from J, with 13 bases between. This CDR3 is CAWTPQVGDTQYF. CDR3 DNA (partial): TGTGCCTGGACCCCGCAGGTAGGAGATACG. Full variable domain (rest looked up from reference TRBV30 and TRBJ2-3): SQTIHQWPATLVQPVGSPLSLECTVEGTSNPNLYWYRQAAGRGLQLLFYSVGIGQISSEVPQNLSASRPQDRQFILSSKKLLLSDSGFYLCAWTPQVGDTQYFGPGTRLTVL.

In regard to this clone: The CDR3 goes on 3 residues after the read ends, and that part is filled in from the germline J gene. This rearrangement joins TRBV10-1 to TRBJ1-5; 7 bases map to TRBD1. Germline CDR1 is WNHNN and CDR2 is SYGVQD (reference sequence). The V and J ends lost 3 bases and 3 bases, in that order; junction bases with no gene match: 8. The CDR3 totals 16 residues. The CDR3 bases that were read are TGCGCCAGCAGTGAACTTACAGGGGTTACCAATCAGCCC. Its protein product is CASSELTGVTNQP. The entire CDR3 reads CASSELTGVTNQPQHF.

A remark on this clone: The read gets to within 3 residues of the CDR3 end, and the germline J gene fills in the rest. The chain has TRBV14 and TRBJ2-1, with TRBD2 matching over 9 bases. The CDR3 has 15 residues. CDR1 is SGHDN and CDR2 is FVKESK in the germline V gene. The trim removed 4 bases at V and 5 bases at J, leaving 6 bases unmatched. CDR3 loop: CASSRLAGFNNEQFF. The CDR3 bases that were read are TGTGCCAGCAGCCGGCTAGCGGGGTTTAACAATGAG.

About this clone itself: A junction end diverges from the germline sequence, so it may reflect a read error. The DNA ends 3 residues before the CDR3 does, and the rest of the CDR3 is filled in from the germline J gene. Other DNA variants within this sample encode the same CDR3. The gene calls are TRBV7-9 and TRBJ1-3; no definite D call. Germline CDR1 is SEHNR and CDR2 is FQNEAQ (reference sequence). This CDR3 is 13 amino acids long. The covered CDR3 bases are TGTGCCAGCAACCCGGGGTCTGGAAACACT. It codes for CASNPGSGNT. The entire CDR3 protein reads CASNPGSGNTIYF.

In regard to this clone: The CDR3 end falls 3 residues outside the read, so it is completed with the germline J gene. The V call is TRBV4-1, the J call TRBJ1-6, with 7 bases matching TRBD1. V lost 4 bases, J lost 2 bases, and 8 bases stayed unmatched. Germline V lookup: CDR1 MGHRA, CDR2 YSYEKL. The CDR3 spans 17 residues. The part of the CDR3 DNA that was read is TGCGCCAGCAGCCGCCAGGGCCAGGGGGCCTATAATTCACCC. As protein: CASSRQGQGAYNSP. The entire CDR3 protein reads CASSRQGQGAYNSPLHF.

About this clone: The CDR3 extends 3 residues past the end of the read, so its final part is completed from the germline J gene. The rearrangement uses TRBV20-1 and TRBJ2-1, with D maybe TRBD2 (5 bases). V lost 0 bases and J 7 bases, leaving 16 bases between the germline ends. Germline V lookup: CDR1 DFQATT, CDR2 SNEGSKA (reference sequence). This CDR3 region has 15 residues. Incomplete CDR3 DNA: TGCAGTGCTAGAGATCTCCAAAGAGAGGGTAATGAG. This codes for CSARDLQREGNE. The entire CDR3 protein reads CSARDLQREGNEQFF.

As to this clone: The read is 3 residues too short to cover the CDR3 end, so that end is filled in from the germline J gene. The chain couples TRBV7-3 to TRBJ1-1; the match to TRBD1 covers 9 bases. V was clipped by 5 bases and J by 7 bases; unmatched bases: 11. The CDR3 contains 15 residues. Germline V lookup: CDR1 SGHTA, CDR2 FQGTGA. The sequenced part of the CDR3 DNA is TGTGCCAGCAGCCCAACCGGACAGGGGTCGGGTGAA. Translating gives CASSPTGQGSGE. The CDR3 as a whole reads CASSPTGQGSGEAFF.